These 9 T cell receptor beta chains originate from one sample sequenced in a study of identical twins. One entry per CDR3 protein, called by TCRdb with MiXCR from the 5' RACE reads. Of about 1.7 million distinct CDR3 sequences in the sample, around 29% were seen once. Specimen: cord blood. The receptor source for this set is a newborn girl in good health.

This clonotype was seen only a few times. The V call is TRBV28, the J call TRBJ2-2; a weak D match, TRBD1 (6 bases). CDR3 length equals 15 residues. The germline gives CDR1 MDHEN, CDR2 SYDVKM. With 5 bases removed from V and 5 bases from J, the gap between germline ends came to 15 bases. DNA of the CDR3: TGTGCCAGCAGTCCGCCCGGACAGTGGACCGGGGAGCTGTTTTTT. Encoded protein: CASSPPGQWTGELFF.

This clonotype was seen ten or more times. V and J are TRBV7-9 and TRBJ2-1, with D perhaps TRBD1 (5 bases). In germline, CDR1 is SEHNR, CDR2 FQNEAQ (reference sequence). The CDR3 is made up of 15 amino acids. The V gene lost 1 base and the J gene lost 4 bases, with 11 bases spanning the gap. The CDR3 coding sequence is TGTGCCAGCAGCTTAGGCAGGGCAGTTTACAATGAGCAGTTCTTC. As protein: CASSLGRAVYNEQFF.

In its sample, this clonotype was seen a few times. This CDR3 reads CASKAGETYNEQFF. CDR3 bases: TGCGCCAGCAAGGCGGGAGAAACCTACAATGAGCAGTTCTTC. The chain carries TRBV5-1 and TRBJ2-1, with TRBD2 matching 7 bases. Germline V gene sequence: CDR1 SGHRS, CDR2 YFSETQ. This CDR3 contains 14 residues. J lost 2 bases, V lost 6 bases, and 5 bases had no gene match.

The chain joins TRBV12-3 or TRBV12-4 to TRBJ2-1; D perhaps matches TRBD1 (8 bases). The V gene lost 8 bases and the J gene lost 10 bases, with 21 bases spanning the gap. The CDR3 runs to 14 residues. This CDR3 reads CASRDRSMGGEQFF. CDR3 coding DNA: TGTGCCAGCCGGGACAGGTCCATGGGGGGGGAGCAGTTCTTC.

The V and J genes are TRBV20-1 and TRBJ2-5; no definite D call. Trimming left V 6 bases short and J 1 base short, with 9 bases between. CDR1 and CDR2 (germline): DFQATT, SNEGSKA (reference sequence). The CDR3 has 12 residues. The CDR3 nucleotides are TGCAGTGCCTACGGACCCCAAGAGACCCAGTACTTC. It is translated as CSAYGPQETQYF.

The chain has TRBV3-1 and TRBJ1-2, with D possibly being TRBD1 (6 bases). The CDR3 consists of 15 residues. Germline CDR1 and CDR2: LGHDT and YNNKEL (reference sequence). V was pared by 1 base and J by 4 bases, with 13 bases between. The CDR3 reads CASSQVGGLGYGYTF. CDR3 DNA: TGTGCCAGCAGCCAAGTAGGGGGGCTTGGCTATGGCTACACCTTC. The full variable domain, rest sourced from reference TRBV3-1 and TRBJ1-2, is DTAVSQTPKYLVTQMGNDKSIKCEQNLGHDTMYWYKQDSKKFLKIMFSYNNKELIINETVPNRFSPKSPDKAHLNLHINSLELGDSAVYFCASSQVGGLGYGYTFGSGTRLTVV.

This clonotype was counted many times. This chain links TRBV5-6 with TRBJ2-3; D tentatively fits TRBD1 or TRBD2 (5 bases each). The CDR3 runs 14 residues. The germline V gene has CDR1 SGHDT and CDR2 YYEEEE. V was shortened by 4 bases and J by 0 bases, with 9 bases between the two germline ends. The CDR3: CASSARDSTDTQYF. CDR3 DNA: TGTGCCAGCAGCGCCCGGGACAGCACAGATACGCAGTATTTT. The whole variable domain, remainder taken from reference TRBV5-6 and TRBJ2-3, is DAGVTQSPTHLIKTRGQQVTLRCSPKSGHDTVSWYQQALGQGPQFIFQYYEEEERQRGNFPDRFSGHQFPNYSSELNVNALLLGDSALYLCASSARDSTDTQYFGPGTRLTVL.

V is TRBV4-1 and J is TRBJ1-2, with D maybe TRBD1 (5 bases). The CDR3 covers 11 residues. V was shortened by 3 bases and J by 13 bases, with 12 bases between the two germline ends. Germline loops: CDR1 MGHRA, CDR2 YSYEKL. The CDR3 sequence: CASSHGARITF. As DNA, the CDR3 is TGCGCCAGCAGCCACGGGGCGCGGATCACCTTC.

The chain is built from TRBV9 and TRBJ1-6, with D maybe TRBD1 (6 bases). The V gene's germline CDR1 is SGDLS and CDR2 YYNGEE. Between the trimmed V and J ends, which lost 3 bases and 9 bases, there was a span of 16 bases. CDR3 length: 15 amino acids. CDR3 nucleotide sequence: TGTGCCAGCAGCGCGACAGGCCTGTTAGTTTCACCCCTCCACTTT. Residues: CASSATGLLVSPLHF.